These 22 T cell receptor beta chains came from one sample sequenced in a study of blood T cell repertoires in COVID-19. Profiled with immunoSEQ multiplex PCR; TCRdb holds only in-frame clones, not every one. The repertoire consists of 410,000 or so clones, with roughly 90% occurring once and the leading ten covering under 1.5%. The specimen was peripheral blood. Every receptor here comes from a woman aged 25 to 39 with active or convalescent COVID-19.

V and J are TRBV29-1 and TRBJ1-2; 8 positions agree with TRBD1. CDR1 is SQVTM, CDR2 ANQGSEA, per germline. V shed 7 bases, J shed 2 bases, and the junction held 3 bases outside the gene matches. The CDR3 contains 12 residues. The CDR3 sequence: CSGGQENYGYTF. Here the CDR3 DNA reads TGCAGCGGGGGACAGGAAAACTATGGCTACACCTTC.

In DNA form, the CDR3 reads TGTGCCAGCCTCCGGGACAGGATGGACGAGCAGTACTTC. Protein product: CASLRDRMDEQYF. The chain uses TRBV2 and TRBJ2-7; TRBD1 matches at 8 bases. This CDR3 is built from 13 residues. The V gene's germline CDR1 is SNHLY and CDR2 FYNNEI. V shed 8 bases, J shed 5 bases, and the junction held 8 bases outside the gene matches.

This clone was counted once. This sequence joins TRBV9 and TRBJ2-3, with D perhaps TRBD2 (6 bases). Germline CDR1 reads SGDLS; CDR2 reads YYNGEE. Trimming stripped 4 bases from V and 2 bases from J, with 20 bases between. The length of the CDR3 is 17 residues. The CDR3 nucleotides read TGTGCCAGCAGCCCCCGGGACTCCCGTTATGACACAGATACGCAGTATTTT. It translates to CASSPRDSRYDTDTQYF.

The chain couples TRBV27 to TRBJ1-1, with D possibly TRBD1 on 6 matching bases. Trimming took 0 bases from V and 5 from J, leaving 19 bases between them. This CDR3 is 17 amino acids long. Looked up from germline, CDR1 is MNHEY and CDR2 is SMNVEV (reference sequence). The CDR3: CASSLSPPPGAGTEAFF. CDR3 in DNA: TGTGCCAGCAGTTTATCGCCCCCCCCAGGGGCAGGGACTGAAGCTTTCTTT.

The V call is TRBV18, the J call TRBJ1-2; D gene unclear. Trimming shortened V by 4 bases and J by 3 bases, and 15 bases separated the two germline ends. The CDR3 sequence is 15 residues long. Germline loops: CDR1 KGHSH, CDR2 LQKENI. As DNA, the CDR3 is TGTGCCAGCTCACACGCTTTGGGAGGAGACTATGGCTACACCTTC. Its translation is CASSHALGGDYGYTF. The complete variable domain, with remaining parts taken from reference TRBV18 and TRBJ1-2, reads NAGVMQNPRHLVRRRGQEARLRCSPMKGHSHVYWYRQLPEEGLKFMVYLQKENIIDESGMPKERFSAEFPKEGPSILRIQQVVRGDSAAYFCASSHALGGDYGYTFGSGTRLTVV.

V gene TRBV19 combines with J gene TRBJ1-1; D call uncertain. CDR1 and CDR2 (germline): LNHDA, SQIVND (reference sequence). The CDR3 length is 13 residues. The V end was cut by 1 base, the J end by 0 bases, with 3 bases between. The CDR3 region is CASSIALNTEAFF. Written as DNA, the CDR3 is TGTGCCAGTAGTATAGCCTTGAACACTGAAGCTTTCTTT.

The rearrangement links TRBV27 to TRBJ2-3; the D gene is possibly TRBD2 (6 bases). The V gene's germline CDR1 is MNHEY and CDR2 SMNVEV (reference sequence). V lost 2 bases and J 4 bases, leaving 13 bases between the germline ends. This CDR3 comprises 15 residues. The CDR3 sequence is CASSLIPTGADTQYF. The CDR3 bases are TGTGCCAGCAGTTTAATCCCCACGGGGGCAGATACGCAGTATTTT.

The gene calls are TRBV11-2 and TRBJ1-6; TRBD1 agrees at 7 bases. Unmatched junction bases numbered 1, after V lost 4 bases and J lost 4 bases. There are 14 residues in the CDR3. Germline values: CDR1 SGHAT, CDR2 FQNNGV. The CDR3 bases are TGTGCCAGCAGCTGGGGACAGTATAATTCACCCCTCCACTTT. Amino acids: CASSWGQYNSPLHF.

This clone was seen just once. The V call is TRBV6-6, the J call TRBJ1-5; D possibly corresponds to TRBD1 (5 bases). Trimming removed 0 bases at V and 9 bases at J, with 18 bases between. CDR1 is MNHNY and CDR2 is SVGAGI in the germline V gene (reference sequence). CDR3 length: 16 residues. This chain's CDR3 is CASSYSQQVVSRPQHF. The CDR3 DNA sequence: TGTGCCAGCAGTTACTCTCAACAGGTGGTTAGTCGGCCCCAGCATTTT.

This chain uses TRBV2 with TRBJ2-4, with TRBD2 identical over 9 bases. V lost 4 bases and J lost 2; bases outside the gene matches: 3. The CDR3 sequence is 15 residues long. Germline lookup yields CDR1 SNHLY and CDR2 FYNNEI. In nucleotides, the CDR3 is TGTGCCAGCAGTGGAAGCGGGGGGACCAAAAACATTCAGTACTTC. Translating gives CASSGSGGTKNIQYF.

The chain uses TRBV7-9 and TRBJ2-5; 13 bases are a match to TRBD2. CDR1 and CDR2 from the germline V gene are SEHNR and FQNEAQ (reference sequence). There are 15 residues in the CDR3. The trim removed 7 bases at V and 5 bases at J, leaving 7 bases unmatched. As DNA, the CDR3 is TGTGCCAGCACCAGACTAGCGGGGGGCCGGGAGACCCAGTACTTC. Translation: CASTRLAGGRETQYF.

The genes are TRBV4-1 and TRBJ1-2; D is perhaps TRBD1 (5 bases). Per the germline V gene, CDR1 is MGHRA and CDR2 is YSYEKL. The CDR3 length is 12 residues. The V gene lost 1 base and the J gene lost 10 bases, with 10 bases spanning the gap. The CDR3 here is CASSQAPGDYTF. In DNA form, the CDR3 reads TGCGCCAGCAGCCAAGCGCCGGGGGACTACACCTTC.

The chain has TRBV7-9 and TRBJ2-2, with TRBD2 matching 9 bases. V shed 5 bases and J 4 bases; nucleotides not matched to a gene: 8. Germline values: CDR1 SEHNR, CDR2 FQNEAQ (reference sequence). This CDR3 has 16 residues. CDR3 in DNA: TGTGCCAGCAGCCGATCTAGCGGGACGGGCACCGGGGAGCTGTTTTTT. It specifies CASSRSSGTGTGELFF.

The CDR3: CASSTSGGARDEQFF. The CDR3 region has the DNA TGTGCCAGCAGCACCAGCGGGGGGGCCAGAGATGAGCAGTTCTTC. This rearrangement joins TRBV9 to TRBJ2-1; the match to TRBD2 covers 10 bases. The germline V gene encodes CDR1 SGDLS and CDR2 YYNGEE. The CDR3 is made up of 15 amino acids. The trim removed 4 bases at V and 8 bases at J, leaving 9 bases unmatched.

The V call is TRBV6-4, the J call TRBJ2-5; D perhaps matches TRBD1 (5 bases). V was shortened by 2 bases and J by 5 bases, with 6 bases between the two germline ends. Germline CDR1 is MRHNA and CDR2 is SNTAGT. The CDR3 is 12 amino acids. The chain's CDR3 is CASSDGAETQYF. The CDR3 DNA reads as TGTGCCAGCAGTGACGGGGCGGAGACCCAGTACTTC.

CDR3 DNA sequence: TGTGCTAGTGGCCAACAGGGGGCAAGCAATCAGCCCCAGCATTTT. Its protein product is CASGQQGASNQPQHF. V is TRBV12-5 and J is TRBJ1-5, with 9 nucleotides matching TRBD1. Germline V gives CDR1 LGHNT, CDR2 FRNRAP. The CDR3 extends over 15 amino acids. The ends lost 6 bases at V and 1 base at J; junction bases unmatched: 4.

The rearrangement joins TRBV5-6 to TRBJ1-6; D unresolved. The CDR3 extends over 16 amino acids. The germline CDR1 and CDR2 sequences are SGHDT and YYEEEE. V lost 2 bases, J lost 0 bases, and 9 bases lay in between. The chain's CDR3 is CASSFSGNSYNSPLHF. The CDR3 nucleotides are TGTGCCAGCAGCTTTTCGGGGAACTCCTATAATTCACCCCTCCACTTT.

The CDR3: CASNPGQINQPQHF. In DNA form, the CDR3 reads TGCGCCAGCAATCCGGGACAGATCAATCAGCCCCAGCATTTT. The J gene is TRBJ1-5, the V gene TRBV10-2; 7 bases map to TRBD1. Per germline, CDR1 WSHSY and CDR2 SAAADI. After removal of 7 bases from V and 3 bases from J, the junction contained 6 bases not matched to a gene. This CDR3 spans 14 amino acids.

This sequence joins TRBV4-2 and TRBJ1-1, with D tentatively TRBD1 (6 bases). V lost 7 bases and J lost 0, with 9 bases in between. The CDR3 consists of 13 residues. Germline CDR1 LGHNA, CDR2 YNFKEQ. CDR3 in amino acids: CASNGQLNTEAFF. CDR3 in DNA: TGTGCCAGCAACGGACAGCTGAACACTGAAGCTTTCTTT.

V and J are TRBV4-1 and TRBJ1-2, with a weak D call TRBD1 (5 bases). The CDR3 covers 15 residues. V lost 2 bases, J lost 2 bases, and 12 bases lay in between. Looked up from germline, CDR1 is MGHRA and CDR2 is YSYEKL. The CDR3: CASSQPSGGNYGYTF. The CDR3 DNA reads as TGCGCCAGCAGCCAACCATCGGGGGGAAACTATGGCTACACCTTC.

This CDR3 is CARGLSGQNTEAFF. CDR3 nucleotides: TGTGCCAGGGGTCTCTCAGGACAGAACACTGAAGCTTTCTTT. The chain carries TRBV2 and TRBJ1-1; a possible D gene is TRBD1 (5 bases). V lost 9 bases to trimming and J lost 1 base, with 15 bases between them. CDR1 is SNHLY, CDR2 FYNNEI, per germline. The CDR3 covers 14 residues.

The rearrangement uses TRBV3-1 (or the pseudogene TRBV3-2) and TRBJ1-1; no firm D call. Germline CDR1 and CDR2: LGHDT and YNNKEL (reference sequence). CDR3 length: 17 amino acids. Trimming removed 3 bases from V and 2 bases from J, with 19 bases in between. Written as DNA, the CDR3 is TGTGCCAGCAGCCATGAAATGCAAGTGACGGGAAACACTGAAGCTTTCTTT. It encodes CASSHEMQVTGNTEAFF.